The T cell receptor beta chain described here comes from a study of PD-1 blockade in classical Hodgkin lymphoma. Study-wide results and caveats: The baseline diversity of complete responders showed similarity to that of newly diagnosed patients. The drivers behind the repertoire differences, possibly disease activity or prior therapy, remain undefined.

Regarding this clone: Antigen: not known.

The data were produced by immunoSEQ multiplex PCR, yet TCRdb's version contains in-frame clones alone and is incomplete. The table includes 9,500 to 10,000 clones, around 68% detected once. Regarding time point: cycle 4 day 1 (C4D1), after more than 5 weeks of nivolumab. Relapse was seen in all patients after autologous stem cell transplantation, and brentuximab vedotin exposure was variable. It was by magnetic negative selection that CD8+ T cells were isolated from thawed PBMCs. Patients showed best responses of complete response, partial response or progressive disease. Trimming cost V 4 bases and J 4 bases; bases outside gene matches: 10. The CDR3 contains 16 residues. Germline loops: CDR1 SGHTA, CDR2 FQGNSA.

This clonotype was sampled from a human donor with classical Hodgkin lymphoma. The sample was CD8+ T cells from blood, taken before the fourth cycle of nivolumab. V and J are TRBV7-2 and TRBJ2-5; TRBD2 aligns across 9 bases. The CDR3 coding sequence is TGTGCCAGCAGCTCCTGGACTAGCGAGCTGACAGAGACCCAGTACTTC. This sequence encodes CASSSWTSELTETQYF.